The entry below gives a single T cell receptor (beta chain) sequence along with its context. Antigen unknown. These data originate in a study of T cell repertoires in cytomegalovirus infection. Whole-study context: CMV infection plus the matching HLA type was flagged by public TCR beta signatures. Study outcomes and limitations: Summed frequency of public TCR beta families distinguished CMV carriers with the relevant HLA. Ex vivo responses were dominated by HLA-C-restricted CMV-specific TCR beta clonotypes.

This CDR3 is built from 13 residues. V was pared by 4 bases and J by 5 bases, with 10 bases between. Germline V CDR1 and CDR2: SGHDT, YYEEEE. TCRdb redid the calling of the reads with MiXCR, one entry per CDR3 protein. Of 400,000 or so distinct CDR3 sequences detected, around 18% appear once; the ten largest clones hold about 10%. The gene calls are TRBV5-6 and TRBJ2-1, with D uncertain. This TCR derives from a human donor in good health (CMV status not recorded). Some clones in this sample may be carry-over from other donors' samples. Sequencing used PBMCs. CDR3 in DNA: TGTGCCAGCAGCCTGTGGTTGGACAATGAGCAGTTCTTC. Translated, it gives CASSLWLDNEQFF.